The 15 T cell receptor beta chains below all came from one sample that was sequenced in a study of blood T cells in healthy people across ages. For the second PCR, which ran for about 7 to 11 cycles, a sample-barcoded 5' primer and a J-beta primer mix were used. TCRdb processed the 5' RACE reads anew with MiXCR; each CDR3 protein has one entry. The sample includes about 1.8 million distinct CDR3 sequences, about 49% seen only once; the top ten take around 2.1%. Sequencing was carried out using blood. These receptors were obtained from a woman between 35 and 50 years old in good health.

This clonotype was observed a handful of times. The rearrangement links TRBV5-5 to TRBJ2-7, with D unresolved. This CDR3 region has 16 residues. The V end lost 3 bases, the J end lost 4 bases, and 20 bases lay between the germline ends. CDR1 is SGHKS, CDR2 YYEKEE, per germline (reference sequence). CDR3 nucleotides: TGTGCCAGCAGCTCCAGATCCGGAGTTCAATGGTACGAGCAGTACTTC. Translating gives CASSSRSGVQWYEQYF.

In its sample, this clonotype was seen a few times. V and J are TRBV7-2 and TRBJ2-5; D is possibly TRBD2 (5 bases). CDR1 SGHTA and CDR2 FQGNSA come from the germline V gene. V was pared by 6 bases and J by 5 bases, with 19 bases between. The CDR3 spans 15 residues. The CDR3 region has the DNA TGTGCCAGCAGTACACACTTGGAGTCGGGGGAGACCCAGTACTTC. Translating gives CASSTHLESGETQYF. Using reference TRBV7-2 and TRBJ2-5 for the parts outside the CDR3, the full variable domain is GAGVSQSPSNKVTEKGKDVELRCDPISGHTALYWYRQSLGQGLEFLIYFQGNSAPDKSGLPSDRFSAERTGGSVSTLTIQRTQQEDSAVYLCASSTHLESGETQYFGPGTRLLVL.

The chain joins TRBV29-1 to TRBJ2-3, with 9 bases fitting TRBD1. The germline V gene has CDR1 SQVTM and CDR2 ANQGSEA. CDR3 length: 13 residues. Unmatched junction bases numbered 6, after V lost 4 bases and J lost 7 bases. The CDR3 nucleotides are TGCAGCGTTGTAGGACAGGGGTTACATACGCAGTATTTT. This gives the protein CSVVGQGLHTQYF.

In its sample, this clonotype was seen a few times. The CDR3 DNA follows: TGTGCCAGCAGCTCTACCGGGACGTCGGGGTTCTTC. Its protein product is CASSSTGTSGFF. The genes are TRBV7-2 and TRBJ2-1; the D gene could be TRBD1 or TRBD2 (5 bases each). V was pared by 4 bases and J by 15 bases, with 16 bases between. The CDR3 loop spans 12 amino acids. Germline CDR1 is SGHTA and CDR2 is FQGNSA.

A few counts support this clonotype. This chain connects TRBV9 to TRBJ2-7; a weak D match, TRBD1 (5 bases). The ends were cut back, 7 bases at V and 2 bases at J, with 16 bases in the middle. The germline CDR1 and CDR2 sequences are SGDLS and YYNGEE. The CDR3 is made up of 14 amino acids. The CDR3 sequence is CASGQTTATYEQYF. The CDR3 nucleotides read TGTGCCAGCGGACAAACGACAGCTACCTACGAGCAGTACTTC. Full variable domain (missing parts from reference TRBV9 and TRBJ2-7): DSGVTQTPKHLITATGQRVTLRCSPRSGDLSVYWYQQSLDQGLQFLIQYYNGEERAKGNILERFSAQQFPDLHSELNLSSLELGDSALYFCASGQTTATYEQYFGPGTRLTVT.

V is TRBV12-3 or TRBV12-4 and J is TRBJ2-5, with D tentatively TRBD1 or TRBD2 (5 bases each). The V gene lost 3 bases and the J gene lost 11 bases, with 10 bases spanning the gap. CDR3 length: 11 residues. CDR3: CASSLGVHQYF. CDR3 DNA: TGTGCCAGCAGTTTGGGGGTCCATCAGTACTTC.

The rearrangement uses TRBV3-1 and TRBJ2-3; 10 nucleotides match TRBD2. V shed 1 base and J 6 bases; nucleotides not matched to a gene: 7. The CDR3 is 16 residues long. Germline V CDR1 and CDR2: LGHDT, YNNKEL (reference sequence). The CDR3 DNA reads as TGTGCCAGCAGCCAAGCCGGGACTAGCGCAATCGATACGCAGTATTTT. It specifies CASSQAGTSAIDTQYF.

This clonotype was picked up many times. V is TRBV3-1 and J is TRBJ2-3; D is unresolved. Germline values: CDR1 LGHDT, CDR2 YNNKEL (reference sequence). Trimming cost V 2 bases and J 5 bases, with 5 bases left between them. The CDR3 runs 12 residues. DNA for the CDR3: TGTGCCAGCAGCCAATTAGGAGATACGCAGTATTTT. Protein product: CASSQLGDTQYF.

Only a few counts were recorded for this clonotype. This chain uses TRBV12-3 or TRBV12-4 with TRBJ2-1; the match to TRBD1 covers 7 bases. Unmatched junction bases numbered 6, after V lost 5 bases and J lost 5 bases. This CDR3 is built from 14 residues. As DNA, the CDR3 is TGTGCCAGCAGTCCAGACAGGGTAAACAATGAGCAGTTCTTC. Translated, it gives CASSPDRVNNEQFF.

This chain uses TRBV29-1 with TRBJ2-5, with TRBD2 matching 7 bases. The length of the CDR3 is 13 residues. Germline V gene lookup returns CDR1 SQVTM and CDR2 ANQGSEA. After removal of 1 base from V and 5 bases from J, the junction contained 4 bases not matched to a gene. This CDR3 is CSVEGEGRETQYF. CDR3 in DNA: TGCAGCGTTGAAGGGGAGGGGCGGGAGACCCAGTACTTC.

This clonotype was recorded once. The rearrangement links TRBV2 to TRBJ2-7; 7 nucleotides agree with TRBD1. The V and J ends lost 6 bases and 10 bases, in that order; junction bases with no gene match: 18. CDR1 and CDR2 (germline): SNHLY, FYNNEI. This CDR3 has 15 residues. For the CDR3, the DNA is TGTGCCAGCAGAGAAAGGACAGGCGGGTCAGAGATCCAGTACTTC. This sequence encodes CASRERTGGSEIQYF.

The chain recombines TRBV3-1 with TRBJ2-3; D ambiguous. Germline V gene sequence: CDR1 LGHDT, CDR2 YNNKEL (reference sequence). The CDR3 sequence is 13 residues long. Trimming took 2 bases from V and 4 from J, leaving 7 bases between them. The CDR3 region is CASSQPPADTQYF. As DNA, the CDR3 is TGTGCCAGCAGCCAACCCCCGGCAGATACGCAGTATTTT.

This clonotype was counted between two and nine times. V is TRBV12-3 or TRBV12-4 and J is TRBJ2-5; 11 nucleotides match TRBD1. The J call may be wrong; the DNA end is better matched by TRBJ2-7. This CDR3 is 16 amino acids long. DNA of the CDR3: TGTGCCAGCAGTCACAGGGTGGGGACAGGGGGTGGCGAGCAGTACTTC. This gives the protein CASSHRVGTGGGEQYF.

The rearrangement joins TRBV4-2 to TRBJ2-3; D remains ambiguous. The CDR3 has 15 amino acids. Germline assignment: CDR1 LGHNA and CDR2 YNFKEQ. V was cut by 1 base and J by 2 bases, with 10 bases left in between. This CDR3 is CASSQGEGPTDTQYF. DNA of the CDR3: TGTGCCAGCAGCCAAGGGGAAGGTCCCACAGATACGCAGTATTTT.

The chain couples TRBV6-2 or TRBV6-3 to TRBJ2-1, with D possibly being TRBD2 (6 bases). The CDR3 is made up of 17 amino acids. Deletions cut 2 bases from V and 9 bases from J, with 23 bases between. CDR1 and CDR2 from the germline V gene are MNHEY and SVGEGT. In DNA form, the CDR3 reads TGTGCCAGCAGTTACGGTAGTGTGGCGGGGCCCCCGGGTGAGCAGTTCTTC. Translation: CASSYGSVAGPPGEQFF.